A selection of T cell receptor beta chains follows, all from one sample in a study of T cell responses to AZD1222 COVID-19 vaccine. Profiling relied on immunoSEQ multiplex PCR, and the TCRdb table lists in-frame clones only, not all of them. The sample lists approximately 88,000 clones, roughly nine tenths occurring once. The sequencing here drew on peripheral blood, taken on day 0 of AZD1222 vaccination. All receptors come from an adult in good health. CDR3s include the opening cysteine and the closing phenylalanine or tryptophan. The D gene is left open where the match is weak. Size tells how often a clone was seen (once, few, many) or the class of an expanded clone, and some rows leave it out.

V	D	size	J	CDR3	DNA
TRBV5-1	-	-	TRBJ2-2	CASSLAQGSGELFF	TGCGCCAGCAGCTTGGCACAGGGTTCCGGGGAGCTGTTTTTT
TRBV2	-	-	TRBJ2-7	CASSWGPGLYEQYF	TGTGCCAGCAGTTGGGGGCCCGGGCTTTACGAGCAGTACTTC
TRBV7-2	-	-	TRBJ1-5	CASSSIRGVGQPQHF	TGTGCCAGCAGCTCTATTAGGGGGGTTGGTCAGCCCCAGCATTTT
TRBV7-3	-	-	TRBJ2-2	CASSQRTGELFF	TGTGCCAGCAGCCAGAGGACCGGGGAGCTGTTTTTT
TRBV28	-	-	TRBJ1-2	CASSFQGADGYTF	TGTGCCAGCAGTTTTCAGGGCGCGGATGGCTACACCTTC
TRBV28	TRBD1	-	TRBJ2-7	CASSTGQGEQYF	TGTGCCAGCAGTACAGGACAGGGCGAGCAGTACTTC
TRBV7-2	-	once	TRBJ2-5	CASSQRIKQETQYF	TGTGCCAGCAGCCAAAGGATAAAGCAAGAGACCCAGTACTTC
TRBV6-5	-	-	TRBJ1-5	CASGGGPIQPQHF	TGTGCCAGCGGCGGGGGGCCGATTCAGCCCCAGCATTTT
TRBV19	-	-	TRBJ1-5	CASSTSQGLGQPQHF	TGTGCCAGTAGTACCAGCCAGGGACTGGGTCAGCCCCAGCATTTT
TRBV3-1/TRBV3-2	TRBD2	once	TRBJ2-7	CASSQGGGISYEQYF	TGTGCCAGCAGCCAAGGGGGAGGGATATCCTACGAGCAGTACTTC
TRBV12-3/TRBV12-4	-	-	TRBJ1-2	CASSFRERNGYTF	TGTGCCAGCAGTTTTCGGGAGAGAAATGGCTACACCTTC
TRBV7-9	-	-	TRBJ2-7	CASSPSRQDSPYF	TGTGCCAGCAGCCCCTCCCGACAGGATTCTCCGTACTTC
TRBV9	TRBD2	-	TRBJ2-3	CASSGGRWTDTQYF	TGTGCCAGCAGCGGCGGGAGGTGGACAGATACGCAGTATTTT
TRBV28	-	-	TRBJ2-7	CASGGTHSYEQYF	TGTGCCAGCGGAGGGACCCACTCCTACGAGCAGTACTTC
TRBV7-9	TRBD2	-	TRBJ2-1	CASSYAGEPFNEQFF	TGTGCCAGCAGCTACGCGGGAGAGCCATTCAATGAGCAGTTCTTC
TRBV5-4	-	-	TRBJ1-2	CASRSSGGNYGYTF	TGTGCCAGCAGATCTAGCGGGGGTAACTATGGCTACACCTTC
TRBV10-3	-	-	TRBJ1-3	CAISQGSSGNTIYF	TGTGCCATCAGTCAGGGCTCCTCTGGAAACACCATATATTTT
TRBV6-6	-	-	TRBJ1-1	CASSYSTTGSTEAFF	TGTGCCAGCAGTTACTCGACGACAGGAAGCACTGAAGCTTTCTTT
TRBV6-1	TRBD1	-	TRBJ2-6	CASSEETGSGANVLTF	TGTGCCAGCAGTGAAGAGACAGGGTCTGGGGCCAACGTCCTGACTTTC
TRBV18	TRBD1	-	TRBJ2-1	CASSSARQGTMNEQFF	TGTGCCAGCTCATCGGCCCGACAGGGGACCATGAATGAGCAGTTCTTC
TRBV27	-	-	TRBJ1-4	CASSKRGGKLFF	TGTGCCAGCTCCAAGAGGGGGGGAAAACTGTTTTTT
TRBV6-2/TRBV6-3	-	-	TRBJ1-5	CASSWAGALQPQHF	TGTGCCAGCAGTTGGGCAGGGGCGCTTCAGCCCCAGCATTTT
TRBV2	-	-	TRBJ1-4	CASSLINEKLFF	TGTGCCAGCAGTTTGATAAATGAAAAACTGTTTTTT
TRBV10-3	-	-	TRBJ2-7	CAISEYLNSYEQYF	TGTGCCATCAGTGAGTACCTAAACTCCTACGAGCAGTACTTC
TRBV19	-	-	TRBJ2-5	CASSILPGQKQETQYF	TGTGCCAGTAGTATACTCCCGGGACAAAAGCAAGAGACCCAGTACTTC
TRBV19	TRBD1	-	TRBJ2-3	CASSIGRGYTDTQYF	TGTGCCAGTAGTATCGGCAGGGGGTACACAGATACGCAGTATTTT
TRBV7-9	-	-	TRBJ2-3	CASSLYPNTDTQYF	TGTGCCAGCAGCTTATACCCCAACACAGATACGCAGTATTTT
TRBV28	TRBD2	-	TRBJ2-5	CASSLVAGGRSLETQYF	TGTGCCAGCAGTTTGGTAGCGGGAGGGCGTTCCTTGGAGACCCAGTACTTC
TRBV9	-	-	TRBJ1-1	CASSQQQNTEAFF	TGTGCCAGCAGTCAACAGCAGAACACTGAAGCTTTCTTT
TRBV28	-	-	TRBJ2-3	CASSSGTDTQYF	TGTGCCAGCAGTTCGGGCACAGATACGCAGTATTTT
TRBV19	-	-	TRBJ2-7	CAASSIKGPPNEQYF	TGTGCCGCCAGTAGTATAAAGGGTCCTCCGAACGAGCAGTACTTC
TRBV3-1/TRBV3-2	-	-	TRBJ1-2	CASSPKGGPYGDGYTF	TGTGCCAGCAGCCCAAAGGGGGGCCCTTACGGGGATGGCTACACCTTC
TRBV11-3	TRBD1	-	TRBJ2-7	CASSRLSGGNDEQYF	TGTGCCAGCAGTAGGTTGTCAGGGGGCAATGACGAGCAGTACTTC
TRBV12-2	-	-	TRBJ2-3	CASRLTHIRGQESTDTQYF	TGTGCAAGTCGCTTAACTCACATCCGTGGACAGGAAAGCACAGATACGCAGTATTTT
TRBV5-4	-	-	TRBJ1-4	CASSLTGLANEKLFF	TGTGCCAGCAGCTTAACGGGACTGGCTAATGAAAAACTGTTTTTT
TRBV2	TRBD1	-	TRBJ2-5	CASRDRVGETQYF	TGTGCCAGCAGGGACAGGGTAGGAGAGACCCAGTACTTC
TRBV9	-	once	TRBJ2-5	CASSAQMGGVETQYF	TGTGCCAGCAGCGCTCAAATGGGGGGTGTTGAGACCCAGTACTTC
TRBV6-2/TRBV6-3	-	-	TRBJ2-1	CASSPDLISYNEQFF	TGTGCCAGCAGTCCAGATCTTATCTCCTACAATGAGCAGTTCTTC
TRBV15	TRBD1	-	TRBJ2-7	CATSRDQKDREYEQYF	TGTGCCACCAGCAGAGATCAGAAGGACAGGGAGTACGAGCAGTACTTC
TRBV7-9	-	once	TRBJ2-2	CASSSRDRKGDGELFF	TGTGCCAGCAGCTCCCGGGATCGAAAAGGGGACGGGGAGCTGTTTTTT
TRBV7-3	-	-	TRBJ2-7	CASSLGASSGYEQYF	TGTGCCAGCAGCCTTGGGGCCAGCTCGGGCTACGAGCAGTACTTC
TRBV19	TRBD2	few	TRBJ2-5	CATWGGQETQYF	TGTGCCACCTGGGGGGGGCAAGAGACCCAGTACTTC
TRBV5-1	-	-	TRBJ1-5	CASSLEADQPQHF	TGCGCCAGCAGCTTGGAGGCGGATCAGCCCCAGCATTTT
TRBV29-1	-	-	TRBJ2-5	CSVEDETQYF	TGCAGCGTTGAGGACGAGACCCAGTACTTC
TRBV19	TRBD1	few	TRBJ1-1	CASSSRGQGVILNTEAFF	TGTGCCAGTAGTTCCAGGGGACAGGGGGTAATTTTGAACACTGAAGCTTTCTTT
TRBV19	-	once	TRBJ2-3	CASSMGTGFGGPDTQYF	TGTGCCAGTAGTATGGGCACAGGGTTTGGCGGGCCAGATACGCAGTATTTT
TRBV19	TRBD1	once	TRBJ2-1	CASSFDRGLNNEQFF	TGTGCCAGTAGTTTCGACAGGGGGCTTAACAATGAGCAGTTCTTC
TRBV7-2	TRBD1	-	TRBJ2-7	CASSLATGVTFEQYF	TGTGCCAGCAGCTTAGCGACAGGGGTTACTTTCGAGCAGTACTTC
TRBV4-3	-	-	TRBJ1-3	CASSQELGQSSGNTIYF	TGCGCCAGCAGCCAAGAGCTAGGTCAGAGCTCTGGAAACACCATATATTTT
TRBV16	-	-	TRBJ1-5	CASSPRVGWVGNQPQHF	TGTGCCAGCAGCCCTAGGGTGGGCTGGGTTGGCAATCAGCCCCAGCATTTT
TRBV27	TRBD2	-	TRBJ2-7	CASSSTGGQAYEQYF	TGTGCCAGCAGTTCGACGGGAGGGCAAGCGTACGAGCAGTACTTC
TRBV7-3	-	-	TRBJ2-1	CASSPNPDEQFF	TGTGCCAGCAGCCCCAACCCCGATGAGCAGTTCTTC
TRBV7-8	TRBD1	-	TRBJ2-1	CASSLGGQGFYNEQFF	TGTGCCAGCAGCTTGGGGGGACAGGGATTCTACAATGAGCAGTTCTTC
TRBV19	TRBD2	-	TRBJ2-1	CASSHSGESNEQFF	TGTGCCAGTAGCCATAGCGGGGAAAGCAATGAGCAGTTCTTC
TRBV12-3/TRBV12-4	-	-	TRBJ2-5	CASTEGETQYF	TGTGCCAGCACCGAGGGGGAGACCCAGTACTTC